This T cell receptor beta chain stems from a study of blood T cell repertoires in COVID-19. Study overall: Acute-phase and convalescent COVID-19 samples originated in the United States, Italy and Spain. T cells, B-cell-depleted T cells, or PBMCs supplied cDNA or gDNA.

V was pared by 7 bases and J by 5 bases, with 18 bases of the junction left unmatched. The CDR3 is made up of 18 amino acids. Germline CDR1 SGHRS, CDR2 YFSETQ. Per the original data handling: Estimates of nucleated cell counts were drawn from the amplification of reference gene primers. Assay: immunoSEQ multiplex PCR; the TCRdb copy retains only in-frame clones and omits some. V and J calls and clone size are given by that table; D and trimming were obtained from the DNA. The sample holds 97,000 or so clones, 78% seen once. The J gene is TRBJ2-5, the V gene TRBV5-1; 12 bases agree with TRBD2. The sequenced sample consisted of peripheral blood. This TCR was sampled from a man aged 55 to 70 with active or convalescent COVID-19. The CDR3 DNA is TGCGCCAGCGGCGCTGGAGCTAGCGGGAGGGCAGAGGGGGAGACCCAGTACTTC. This sequence encodes CASGAGASGRAEGETQYF.